Listed below are T cell receptor beta chains from one sample, sequenced in a study of blood T cell repertoires in COVID-19. Assay: immunoSEQ multiplex PCR; the TCRdb copy retains only in-frame clones and omits some. The sample contains around 150,000 clones, around 84% of which appear only once. Source material: peripheral blood. These receptors came from a woman of 80 years or more with acute or convalescent COVID-19. The conserved cysteine and the conserved F or W are not part of the CDR3 here.

cdr3_length: 13
v_call: TRBV5-1
j_call: TRBJ2-7
cdr3_aa: ASSLNPGLLYEQY

cdr3_length: 11
v_call: TRBV7-9
j_call: TRBJ2-2
cdr3_aa: ASSPYIDGELF

cdr3_length: 11
v_call: TRBV9
j_call: TRBJ1-5
cdr3_aa: ASSVDSTQPQH

cdr3_length: 13
v_call: TRBV5-1
j_call: TRBJ2-7
cdr3_aa: ASGAGLAGTYEQY

cdr3_length: 11
v_call: TRBV6-5
j_call: TRBJ2-1
cdr3_aa: ASSYDRENEQF

cdr3_length: 11
v_call: TRBV5-6
j_call: TRBJ1-2
cdr3_aa: ASSPTGLDGYT

cdr3_length: 11
v_call: TRBV10-1
j_call: TRBJ1-1
cdr3_aa: ASSRVTNTEAF

cdr3_length: 12
v_call: TRBV6-5
j_call: TRBJ2-7
cdr3_aa: ASRSDYPPHEQY

cdr3_length: 19
v_call: TRBV4-1
j_call: TRBJ2-3
cdr3_aa: ASSQLGTSGRYGGDTDTQY

cdr3_length: 15
v_call: TRBV19
j_call: TRBJ1-5
cdr3_aa: ASSAQGGVVSNQPQH

cdr3_length: 15
v_call: TRBV11-2
j_call: TRBJ2-3
cdr3_aa: ASSLGGTSGRERTQY

cdr3_length: 13
v_call: TRBV5-1
j_call: TRBJ1-2
cdr3_aa: ASSLESGIFYGYT

cdr3_length: 15
v_call: TRBV21-1
j_call: TRBJ2-1
cdr3_aa: ASSKVRAGGSYNEQF

cdr3_length: 14
v_call: TRBV5-4
j_call: TRBJ2-5
cdr3_aa: ASSLPAAGGRETQY

cdr3_length: 13
v_call: TRBV6-5
j_call: TRBJ1-2
cdr3_aa: ASRLPSGGNYGYT

cdr3_length: 14
v_call: TRBV4-1
j_call: TRBJ1-5
cdr3_aa: ASSQGWAYSNQPQH

cdr3_length: 16
v_call: TRBV4-1
j_call: TRBJ2-5
cdr3_aa: ASSQELSTSGFQETQY

cdr3_length: 11
v_call: TRBV29-1
j_call: TRBJ1-2
cdr3_aa: SVEDVGRGGYT

cdr3_length: 14
v_call: TRBV5-1
j_call: TRBJ1-6
cdr3_aa: ASSLSGPIPASPLH

cdr3_length: 13
v_call: TRBV18
j_call: TRBJ1-1
cdr3_aa: ASSPPTGKNTEAF

cdr3_length: 14
v_call: TRBV12-5
j_call: TRBJ2-1
cdr3_aa: ASGPSVAGEDIEQF

cdr3_length: 14
v_call: TRBV4-1
j_call: TRBJ2-5
cdr3_aa: ASSLDSAPPQETQY

cdr3_length: 11
v_call: TRBV11-3
j_call: TRBJ2-3
cdr3_aa: ASSSGMTDTQY

cdr3_length: 12
v_call: TRBV4-1
j_call: TRBJ2-5
cdr3_aa: ASSLTGGEETQY

cdr3_length: 13
v_call: TRBV6-1
j_call: TRBJ2-7
cdr3_aa: ASSEAVTGWYEQY

cdr3_length: 16
v_call: TRBV24-1
j_call: TRBJ2-5
cdr3_aa: ATSDFGPSGAYQETQY

cdr3_length: 12
v_call: TRBV6-5
j_call: TRBJ1-2
cdr3_aa: ASSITGGDYGYT

cdr3_length: 11
v_call: TRBV28
j_call: TRBJ1-5
cdr3_aa: ASNGQGDQPQH

cdr3_length: 13
v_call: TRBV29-1
j_call: TRBJ2-3
cdr3_aa: SVVDGGGFTDTQY

cdr3_length: 9
v_call: TRBV19
j_call: TRBJ1-1
cdr3_aa: ASLGGTEAF

cdr3_length: 13
v_call: TRBV7-9
j_call: TRBJ1-4
cdr3_aa: ASSPQQGANEKLF

cdr3_length: 13
v_call: TRBV4-1
j_call: TRBJ1-5
cdr3_aa: ASSQMGQGSQPQH

cdr3_length: 15
v_call: TRBV21-1
j_call: TRBJ1-2
cdr3_aa: ASSKGRTGSINYGYT

cdr3_length: 13
v_call: TRBV5-4
j_call: TRBJ2-5
cdr3_aa: ASSFPSGGAETQY

cdr3_length: 12
v_call: TRBV6-6
j_call: TRBJ1-1
cdr3_aa: ASSPSGHNTEAF

cdr3_length: 11
v_call: TRBV6-5
j_call: TRBJ2-7
cdr3_aa: ASSYRGSNEQY

cdr3_length: 11
v_call: TRBV29-1
j_call: TRBJ1-3
cdr3_aa: SVQGASGNTIY

cdr3_length: 12
v_call: TRBV18
j_call: TRBJ2-3
cdr3_aa: ASSPSQAKDTQY

cdr3_length: 13
v_call: TRBV7-2
j_call: TRBJ2-7
cdr3_aa: ASSPTSGRTYEQY

cdr3_length: 12
v_call: TRBV3-1/TRBV3-2
j_call: TRBJ2-2
cdr3_aa: ASYGTGRTGELF

cdr3_length: 15
v_call: TRBV5-4
j_call: TRBJ2-2
cdr3_aa: ASSLGRGQGSAGELF

cdr3_length: 13
v_call: TRBV7-2
j_call: TRBJ1-1
cdr3_aa: ASSPVGGKNTEAF

cdr3_length: 11
v_call: TRBV19
j_call: TRBJ1-1
cdr3_aa: ASRGQGNAEAF

cdr3_length: 11
v_call: TRBV11-2
j_call: TRBJ1-2
cdr3_aa: ASSHRGPYGYT

cdr3_length: 14
v_call: TRBV18
j_call: TRBJ1-1
cdr3_aa: ASSVYRVNVNTEAF

cdr3_length: 12
v_call: TRBV18
j_call: TRBJ2-4
cdr3_aa: ASSDRQGVNIQY

cdr3_length: 14
v_call: TRBV4-3
j_call: TRBJ1-1
cdr3_aa: ASSHLQGAGNTEAF

cdr3_length: 14
v_call: TRBV5-1
j_call: TRBJ1-2
cdr3_aa: ASSPDGTTRNYGYT

cdr3_length: 14
v_call: TRBV7-9
j_call: TRBJ2-5
cdr3_aa: ASSSLDTGLGETQY

cdr3_length: 14
v_call: TRBV18
j_call: TRBJ2-1
cdr3_aa: ASSPGAGGKFNEQF

cdr3_length: 14
v_call: TRBV10-2
j_call: TRBJ1-6
cdr3_aa: ASSRGRTGSNSPLH

cdr3_length: 14
v_call: TRBV6-4
j_call: TRBJ1-5
cdr3_aa: ASVGPRTDSNQPQH

cdr3_length: 11
v_call: TRBV27
j_call: TRBJ1-1
cdr3_aa: ASSLTANTEAF

cdr3_length: 13
v_call: TRBV7-9
j_call: TRBJ1-1
cdr3_aa: ASTRTGGSNTEAF

cdr3_length: 14
v_call: TRBV27
j_call: TRBJ2-2
cdr3_aa: ASRPLEASITGELF

cdr3_length: 13
v_call: TRBV5-8
j_call: TRBJ1-2
cdr3_aa: ASSPLGQPNYGYT

cdr3_length: 11
v_call: TRBV5-4
j_call: TRBJ2-4
cdr3_aa: ASSLGGKNIQY